This T cell receptor (beta chain) was sequenced for a study of spatial heterogeneity in lung cancer. Whole-study context: Averaged across combinations, each unique TCR and UMI pairing appeared more than ten times in raw reads, which were uncorrected.

Regarding time point: sample taken at primary tumor resection. Without sorting, whole RNA was sequenced from tumor, nontumor lung or frozen PBMC. The V gene end was trimmed by 5 bases and the J gene end by 1 base; junction bases not matched to a gene: 10. This CDR3 is built from 16 residues. The germline V gene encodes CDR1 MDHEN and CDR2 SYDVKM. This clonotype was counted many times. Every TCR cDNA molecule carried a tag that served as a unique molecular identifier. MiXCR, applied by TCRdb to the 5' RACE reads, yields one record per CDR3 protein. The data show roughly 40,000 distinct CDR3 sequences, approximately 6.5% seen once.

The J gene is TRBJ1-1, the V gene TRBV28; TRBD1 aligns across 7 bases. The sequence was collected from a female donor with early-stage non-small cell lung cancer. Sequences were derived from PBMCs, sampled at surgery. In DNA, the CDR3 is TGTGCCAGCAGTGCCCGACAGGGAAGGGCGAACACTGAAGCTTTCTTT. As protein: CASSARQGRANTEAFF.